This T cell receptor beta chain was sequenced for a study of shared clonotypes between healthy human individuals (dated by TCRdb to 2018 to 2021). Regarding the research as a whole: The cohort comprised a couple of women and three men aged 18 to 49 years. To increase sequencing depth and limit assay-specific biases, TCR repertoire library preparation and sequencing were carried out by different laboratories using diverse techniques. For each donor, CD4 naive and CD4 memory were each run on three plates, CD8 naive on two plates, and CD8 memory on one plate. Per donor, leukapheresis produced somewhere between about 0.9 and 9 billion PBMCs. The study deeply sequenced blood TCR repertoires of about 5 healthy adults to estimate repertoire size and the extent of clonotype sharing between individuals.

Healthy HIV-negative adults with no recently reported acute infections or vaccinations were included as donors. Every donor was a Caucasian adult living in Nashville, Tennessee, USA. CD4+ T cells were enriched by magnetic negative selection; naive cells were then positively selected on CD45RA, and the negative fraction formed the memory subset. Blood was collected by leukapheresis, and PBMCs were isolated by Ficoll-Histopaque density gradient centrifugation and then cryopreserved in liquid nitrogen vapor phase. Analytical flow cytometry was used to check the purity and quantity of every magnetically sorted T cell population. Each sorted fraction had its genomic DNA isolated and then quantified by UV absorbance on a Nanodrop 2000c. Overall results and qualifications from the work: Higher generation probabilities were observed for clonotypes shared by all four sorted-subset donors than for non-shared clonotypes. Larger estimated clonotype richness was generally found for naive subsets than for memory subsets. Across four donors, roughly 5.4% of naive CD4, 3% to 4% of naive CD8, approximately 2.5% of memory CD4, and roughly 0.41% of memory CD8 clonotypes were shared. Only blood was sampled, and tissue TCR repertoires likely differ from those in blood. Even with the large sequencing depth, rarefaction of the sorted-subset datasets indicated that sequencing was incomplete. Pairwise subsampling indicated that sequencing depth was expected to affect the degree of clonotype sharing among donors. Because the study included a small number of donors, the genetic and exposure-history diversity represented was limited.

TCR CDR3 regions were amplified from genomic DNA by multiplex PCR using the deep immunoSEQ assay. For each cell subset, the extracted genomic DNA was distributed evenly across all wells of several immunoSEQ 96-well plates, and each plate served as one replicate. For sorted subsets, each replicate PCR was loaded with approximately 190 ng genomic DNA, equivalent to 30,000 to 35,000 T cell genomes. The purified libraries were quantified using a Qubit 3.0 fluorometer, sized with a Bioanalyzer 2100, and then quantified again using the KAPA Library Quantification kit. Every immunoSEQ 96-well plate was sequenced on a separate single-read 150-cycle Illumina NextSeq 550 flow cell. The paper's data handling went like this. Because only junctional sequences without quality scores were contained in the immunoSEQ output, filtering matching that applied to full-length reads could not be performed. To assign V/J genes and CDR3, sequences were annotated using PyIR, a Python wrapper for IgBLAST v1.9, with IMGT germline references. Any read was removed if the V/J assignment was weak (E-value above 1e-6), the CDR3 was missing, or the read contained stop codons, out-of-frame junctions, or ambiguous translated residues. V3J clonotypes were defined as sequences sharing the same inferred V gene, J gene, and CDR3 amino acid sequence. Percentage overlap between repertoires was computed as shared unique clonotypes divided by the size of the smaller repertoire. RTK rarefaction, the Chao1 estimator, and Recon v2.1 estimates of unobserved clonotypes were used to assess repertoire richness. Generation probabilities for all TCRbeta clonotypes obtained by the gDNA method from several donors were computed using OLGA. Here the immuneACCESS table is served through TCRdb, limited to in-frame sequences with V and J called. Missing clones are a known gap in these copies; in checked studies unresolved V genes cover under half, and the rest lacks a known reason. The V and J calls and the clone size are those of that table, but D and trimming were determined from the DNA. Here the sample has 2 million to 2.5 million clones; 80% to 95% occur a single time. The ten largest clones take up about 0.38% of the sample.

Comments on this clone: What this receptor recognizes is not known. The sample holds no much larger clone one base away, and base qualities are not on file.

Trimmed from V: 3 bases; trimmed from J: 7 bases; junction bases lacking a gene match: 11. The germline V gene supplies CDR1 SGHTA and CDR2 FQGNSA. Including cysteine and phenylalanine, the CDR3 has 15 amino acids. Kept here is only the CDR3 DNA, which spans 45 bases and is read in frame from base 1. The sequenced material came from naive CD4+ T cells from PBMCs. Reading the label with the study, this specimen's cell subset or site is: CD45RA+ positively selected. The clonotype originates from a man aged 18 to 29 in good health. Some clones in this sample may be carry-over from other donors' samples. In this chain, TRBV7-2 is recombined with TRBJ1-2; TRBD1 aligns with 7 central bases. CDR3 reads: CASSFWRGGEVGYTF. The sequence in DNA is TGTGCCAGCAGCTTCTGGCGAGGGGGCGAGGTTGGCTACACCTTC.